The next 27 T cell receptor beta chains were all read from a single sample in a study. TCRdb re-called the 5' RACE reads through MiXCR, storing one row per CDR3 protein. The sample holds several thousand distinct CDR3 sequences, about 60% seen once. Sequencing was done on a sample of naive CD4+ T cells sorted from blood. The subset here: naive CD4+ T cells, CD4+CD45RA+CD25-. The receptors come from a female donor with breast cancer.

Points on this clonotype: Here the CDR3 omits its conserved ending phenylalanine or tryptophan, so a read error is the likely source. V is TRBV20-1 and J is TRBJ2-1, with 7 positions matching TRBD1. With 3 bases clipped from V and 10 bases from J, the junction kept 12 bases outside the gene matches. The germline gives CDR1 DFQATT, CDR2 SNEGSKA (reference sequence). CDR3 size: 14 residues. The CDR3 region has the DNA TGCAGTGCTAGTCGGGGTTCTACAGGGGTCGAGCAGTTCCTC. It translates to CSASRGSTGVEQFL.

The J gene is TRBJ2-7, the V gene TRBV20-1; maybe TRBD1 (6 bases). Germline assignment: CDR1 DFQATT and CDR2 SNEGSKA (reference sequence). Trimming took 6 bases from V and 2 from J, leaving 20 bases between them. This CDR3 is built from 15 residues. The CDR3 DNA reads TGCAGTGCGGAAACCCCGGGACAAAGAACCTACGAGCAGTACGTC. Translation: CSAETPGQRTYEQYV.

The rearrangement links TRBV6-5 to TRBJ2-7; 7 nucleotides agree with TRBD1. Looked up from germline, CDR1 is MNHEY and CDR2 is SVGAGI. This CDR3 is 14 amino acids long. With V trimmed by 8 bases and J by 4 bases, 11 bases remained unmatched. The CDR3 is CASGSWQGEYEQYF. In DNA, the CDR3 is TGTGCCAGCGGAAGTTGGCAGGGGGAGTACGAGCAGTACTTC.

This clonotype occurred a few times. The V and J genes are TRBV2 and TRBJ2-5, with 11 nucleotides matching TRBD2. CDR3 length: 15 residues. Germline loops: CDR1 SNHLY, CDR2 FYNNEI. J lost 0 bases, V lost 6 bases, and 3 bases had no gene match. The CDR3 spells CASRLAGAYQETQYF. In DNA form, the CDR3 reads TGTGCCAGCAGACTAGCGGGGGCGTACCAAGAGACCCAGTACTTC.

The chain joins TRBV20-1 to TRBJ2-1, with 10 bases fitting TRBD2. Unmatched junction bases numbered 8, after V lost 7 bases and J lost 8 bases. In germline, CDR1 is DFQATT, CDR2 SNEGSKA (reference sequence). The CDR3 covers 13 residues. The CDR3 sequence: CSVTSGIRDEQFF. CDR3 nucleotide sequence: TGCAGTGTTACTAGCGGGATTAGGGATGAGCAGTTCTTC.

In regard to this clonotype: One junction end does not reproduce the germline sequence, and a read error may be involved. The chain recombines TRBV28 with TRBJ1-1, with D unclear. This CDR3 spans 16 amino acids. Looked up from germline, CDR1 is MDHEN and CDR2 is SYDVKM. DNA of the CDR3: TGTGCCAGCAGTTTAGGGGAGACCGACCTAGTCACTAAAGCTTTCTTT. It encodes CASSLGETDLVTKAFF.

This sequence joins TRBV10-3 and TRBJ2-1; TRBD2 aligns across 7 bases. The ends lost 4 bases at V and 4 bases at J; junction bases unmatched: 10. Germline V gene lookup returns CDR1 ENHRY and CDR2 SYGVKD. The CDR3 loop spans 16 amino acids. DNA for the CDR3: TGTGCCATCAGTGTCGGGGCGGGAGTTGGGTACAATGAGCAGTTCTTC. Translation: CAISVGAGVGYNEQFF.

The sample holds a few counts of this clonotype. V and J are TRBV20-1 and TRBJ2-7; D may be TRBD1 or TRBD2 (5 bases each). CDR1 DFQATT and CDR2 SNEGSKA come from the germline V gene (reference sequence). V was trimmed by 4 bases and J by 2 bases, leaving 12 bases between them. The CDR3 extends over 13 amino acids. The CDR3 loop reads CSAIAGTAYEQYF. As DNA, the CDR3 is TGCAGTGCTATCGCCGGGACGGCCTACGAGCAGTACTTC.

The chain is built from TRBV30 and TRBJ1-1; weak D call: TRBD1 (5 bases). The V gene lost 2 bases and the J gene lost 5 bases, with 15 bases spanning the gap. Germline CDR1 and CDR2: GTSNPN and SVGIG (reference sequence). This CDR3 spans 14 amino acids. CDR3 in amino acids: CAWSISRVGTEAFF. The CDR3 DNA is TGTGCCTGGAGTATTAGCAGGGTCGGAACTGAAGCTTTCTTT.

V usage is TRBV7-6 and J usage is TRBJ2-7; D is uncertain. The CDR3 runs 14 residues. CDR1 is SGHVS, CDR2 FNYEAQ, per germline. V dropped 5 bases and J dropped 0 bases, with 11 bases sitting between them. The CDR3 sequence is CASSKDLSSYEQYV. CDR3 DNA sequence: TGTGCCAGCAGCAAGGACCTGAGCTCCTACGAGCAGTACGTC.

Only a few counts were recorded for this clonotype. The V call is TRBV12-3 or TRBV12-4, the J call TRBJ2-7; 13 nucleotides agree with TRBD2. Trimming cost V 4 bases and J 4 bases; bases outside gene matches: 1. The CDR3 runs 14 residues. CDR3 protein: CASSWTSGSYEQYV. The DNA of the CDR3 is TGTGCCAGCAGTTGGACTAGCGGGAGTTACGAGCAGTACGTC.

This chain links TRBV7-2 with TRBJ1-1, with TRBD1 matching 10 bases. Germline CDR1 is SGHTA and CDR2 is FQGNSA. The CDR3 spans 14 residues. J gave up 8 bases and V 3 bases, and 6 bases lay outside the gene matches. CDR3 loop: CASSFPDRGLEAFF. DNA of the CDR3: TGTGCCAGCAGCTTCCCCGACAGGGGGCTAGAAGCTTTCTTT.

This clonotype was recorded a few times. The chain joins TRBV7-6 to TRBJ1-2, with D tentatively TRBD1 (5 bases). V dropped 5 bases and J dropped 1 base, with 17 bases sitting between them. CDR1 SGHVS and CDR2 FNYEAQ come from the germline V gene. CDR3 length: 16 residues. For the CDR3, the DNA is TGTGCCAGCAGCCTTTCAATACCGGGGGGTAACTATGGCTACACCTTC. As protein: CASSLSIPGGNYGYTF. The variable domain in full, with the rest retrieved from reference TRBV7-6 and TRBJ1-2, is GAGVSQSPRYKVTKRGQDVALRCDPISGHVSLYWYRQALGQGPEFLTYFNYEAQQDKSGLPNDRFSAERPEGSISTLTIQRTEQRDSAMYRCASSLSIPGGNYGYTFGSGTRLTVV.

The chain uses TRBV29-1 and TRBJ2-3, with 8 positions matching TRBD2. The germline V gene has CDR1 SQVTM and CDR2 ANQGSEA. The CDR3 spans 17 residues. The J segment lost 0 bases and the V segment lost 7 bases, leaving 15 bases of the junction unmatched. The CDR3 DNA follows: TGCAGCGCCGGTCCCGCGGGGGGAACACTTAGCACAGATACGCAGTATTTT. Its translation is CSAGPAGGTLSTDTQYF.

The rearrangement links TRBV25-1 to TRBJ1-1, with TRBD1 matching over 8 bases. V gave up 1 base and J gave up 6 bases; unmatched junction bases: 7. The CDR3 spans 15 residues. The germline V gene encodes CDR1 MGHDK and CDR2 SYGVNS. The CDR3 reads CASSESGTGPPEAFF. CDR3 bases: TGTGCCAGCAGTGAATCGGGGACAGGCCCCCCTGAAGCTTTCTTT.

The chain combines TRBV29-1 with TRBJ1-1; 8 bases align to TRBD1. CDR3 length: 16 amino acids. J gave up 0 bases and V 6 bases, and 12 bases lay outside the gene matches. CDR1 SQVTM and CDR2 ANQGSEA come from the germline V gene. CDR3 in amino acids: CSVRRRQGTMNTEAFF. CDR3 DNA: TGCAGCGTCCGCCGGAGACAGGGGACCATGAACACTGAAGCTTTCTTT.

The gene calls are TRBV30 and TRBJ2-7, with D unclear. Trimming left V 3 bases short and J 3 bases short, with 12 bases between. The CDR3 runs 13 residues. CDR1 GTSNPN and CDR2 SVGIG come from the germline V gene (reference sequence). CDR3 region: CAWRKDGRYEQYV. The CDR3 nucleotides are TGTGCCTGGAGAAAGGACGGGCGCTACGAGCAGTACGTC.

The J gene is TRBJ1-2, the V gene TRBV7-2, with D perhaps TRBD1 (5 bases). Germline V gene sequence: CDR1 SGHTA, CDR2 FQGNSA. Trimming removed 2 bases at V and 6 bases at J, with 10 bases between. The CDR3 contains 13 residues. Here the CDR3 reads CASSLRGVDGYTF. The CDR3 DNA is TGTGCCAGCAGCTTACGGGGGGTAGATGGCTACACCTTC.

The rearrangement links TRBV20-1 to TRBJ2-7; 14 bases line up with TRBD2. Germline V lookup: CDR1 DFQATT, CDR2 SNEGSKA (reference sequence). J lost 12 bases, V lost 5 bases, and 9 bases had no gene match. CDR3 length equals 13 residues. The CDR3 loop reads CSADPGTSGRPYV. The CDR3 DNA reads TGCAGTGCTGATCCGGGGACTAGCGGGAGACCGTACGTC.

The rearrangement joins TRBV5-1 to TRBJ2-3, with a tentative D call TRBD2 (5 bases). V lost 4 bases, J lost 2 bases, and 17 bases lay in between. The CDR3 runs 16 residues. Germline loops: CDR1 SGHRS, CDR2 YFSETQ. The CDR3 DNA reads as TGCGCCAGCAGCGTAAACCCGGGAACCCTCACAGATACGCAGTATTTT. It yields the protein CASSVNPGTLTDTQYF. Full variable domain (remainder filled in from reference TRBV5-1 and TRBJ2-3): KAGVTQTPRYLIKTRGQQVTLSCSPISGHRSVSWYQQTPGQGLQFLFEYFSETQRNKGNFPGRFSGRQFSNSRSEMNVSTLELGDSALYLCASSVNPGTLTDTQYFGPGTRLTVL.

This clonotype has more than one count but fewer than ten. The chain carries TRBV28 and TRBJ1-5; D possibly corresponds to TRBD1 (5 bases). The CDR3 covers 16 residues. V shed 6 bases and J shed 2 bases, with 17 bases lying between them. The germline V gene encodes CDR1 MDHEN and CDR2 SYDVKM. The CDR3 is CASRTSLRGGNQPQHF. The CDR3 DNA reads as TGTGCCAGCAGAACCTCCCTGAGGGGTGGCAATCAGCCCCAGCATTTT. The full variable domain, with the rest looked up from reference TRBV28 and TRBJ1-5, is DVKVTQSSRYLVKRTGEKVFLECVQDMDHENMFWYRQDPGLGLRLIYFSYDVKMKEKGDIPEGYSVSREKKERFSLILESASTNQTSMYLCASRTSLRGGNQPQHFGDGTRLSIL.

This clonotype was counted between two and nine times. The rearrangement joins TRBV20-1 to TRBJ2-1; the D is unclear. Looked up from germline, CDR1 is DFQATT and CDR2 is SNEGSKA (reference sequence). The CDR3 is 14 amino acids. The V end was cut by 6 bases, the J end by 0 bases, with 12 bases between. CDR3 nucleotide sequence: TGCAGTGCCCCGGCAGTCCTCTCCTACAATGAGCAGTTCTTC. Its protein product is CSAPAVLSYNEQFF.

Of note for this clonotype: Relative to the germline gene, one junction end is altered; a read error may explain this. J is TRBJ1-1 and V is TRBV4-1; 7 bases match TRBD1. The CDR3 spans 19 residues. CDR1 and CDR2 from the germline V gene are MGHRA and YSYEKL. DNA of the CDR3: TGCGCCAGCAGCCAAGACTTGGGCCATGTTCAGGGGGTTGACACTGAAGTTTTCTTT. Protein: CASSQDLGHVQGVDTEVFF.

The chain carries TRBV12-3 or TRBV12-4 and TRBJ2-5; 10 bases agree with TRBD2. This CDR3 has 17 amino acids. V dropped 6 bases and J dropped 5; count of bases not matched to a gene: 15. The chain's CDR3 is CASSPGFLAGVLETQYF. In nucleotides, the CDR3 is TGTGCCAGCAGCCCCGGTTTCCTAGCGGGAGTCTTGGAGACCCAGTACTTC.

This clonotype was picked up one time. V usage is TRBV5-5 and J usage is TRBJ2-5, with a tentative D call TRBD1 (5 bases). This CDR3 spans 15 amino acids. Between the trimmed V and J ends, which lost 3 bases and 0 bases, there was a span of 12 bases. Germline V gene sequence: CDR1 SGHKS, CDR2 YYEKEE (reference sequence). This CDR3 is CASSSEPRDQETQYF. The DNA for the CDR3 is TGTGCCAGCAGCTCAGAACCCAGGGACCAAGAGACCCAGTACTTC.

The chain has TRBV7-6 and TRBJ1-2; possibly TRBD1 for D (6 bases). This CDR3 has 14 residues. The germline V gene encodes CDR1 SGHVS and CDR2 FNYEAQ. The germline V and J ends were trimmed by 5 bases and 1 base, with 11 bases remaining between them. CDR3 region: CASSNGQNNYGYTF. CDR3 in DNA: TGTGCCAGCAGCAACGGACAGAATAACTATGGCTACACCTTC. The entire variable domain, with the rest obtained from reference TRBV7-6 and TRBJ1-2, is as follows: GAGVSQSPRYKVTKRGQDVALRCDPISGHVSLYWYRQALGQGPEFLTYFNYEAQQDKSGLPNDRFSAERPEGSISTLTIQRTEQRDSAMYRCASSNGQNNYGYTFGSGTRLTVV.

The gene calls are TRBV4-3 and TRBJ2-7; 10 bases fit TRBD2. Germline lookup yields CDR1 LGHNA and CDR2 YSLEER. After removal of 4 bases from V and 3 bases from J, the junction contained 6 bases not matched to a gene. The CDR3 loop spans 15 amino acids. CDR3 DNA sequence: TGCGCCAGCAGCCTCGAACTAGCGGGGAACTACGAGCAGTACTTC. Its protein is CASSLELAGNYEQYF.